This TCR beta chain was found in a study of T-cell memory formation after mild COVID-19. Study-wide background: TCR clusters were mostly confined to one donor each.

Germline CDR1 and CDR2: SEHNR and FQNEAQ (reference sequence). The CDR3 extends over 15 amino acids. V was pared by 5 bases and J by 1 base, with 14 bases between. Employing constant-segment primers, 5'RACE generated TCR alpha and TCR beta cDNA libraries bearing sample barcodes and UMIs. TCRdb passed the 5' RACE reads through MiXCR, listing each CDR3 protein once. The sample lists 450,000 or so distinct CDR3 sequences, roughly 20% occurring once. The sample taken for sequencing was PBMCs or a T cell subset sorted from them (not recorded which). The source of this sequence is an adult woman who had mild COVID-19 (a few samples of this study predate the infection). Cell type and time point are not known. The chain uses TRBV7-9 and TRBJ2-5; D assignment may be TRBD1 or TRBD2 (5 bases each). Written as DNA, the CDR3 is TGTGCCAGCAGCGCCTACCAGGGACCCCAAGAGACCCAGTACTTC. It codes for CASSAYQGPQETQYF.